This T cell receptor (beta chain) emerged from a study of post-analysis software for immune sequencing data. About the research overall: Relapsing-remitting, secondary progressive and progressive-relapsing forms of multiple sclerosis all featured among disease courses. Study-level results: With TRBV5-6, TRBV5-1 and TRBV20-1 included, about five TRBV segments were more frequent in patients than in controls. Batch-matched samples strongly co-clustered by F measure. Significantly decreased normalized Chao1 diversity was recorded for multiple sclerosis patients relative to controls.

A remark on this clonotype: Its antigen is still unknown.

Built from TCR beta cDNA, the libraries had unique molecular identifiers in them. T cells numbering about 0.95 to 10 million gave rise to a few hundred thousand cDNA molecules. TCRdb processed the PCR reads anew with MiXCR; each CDR3 protein has one entry. Of hundreds of thousands of distinct CDR3 sequences listed, under 70% are singletons. Germline values: CDR1 SGHRS, CDR2 YFSETQ. V lost 1 base, J lost 5 bases, and 12 bases lay in between. The CDR3 runs 14 residues. Material: blood. The sequence was obtained from a girl aged 5-17 years with multiple sclerosis. V gene TRBV5-1 combines with J gene TRBJ2-5, with a tentative D call TRBD2 (6 bases). CDR3 DNA sequence: TGCGCCAGCAGCTTGTTTAGGGACTCGGAGACCCAGTACTTC. It specifies CASSLFRDSETQYF.